Here is one T cell receptor beta chain with its context. Its specific antigen is unknown. The input lacks base qualities; no much larger clone sits a single base away. The sample was run on an Illumina HiSeq 1500. TCRdb handled the public reads itself, with Q25 trimming in fastp and clone calling in MiXCR, and kept productive beta chains. CDR3 protein sequences are deduplicated, and each keeps its most common genes and DNA. This sample has roughly 54,000 distinct CDR3 sequences in its table, and around 34% of those were observed once. The ten largest clones capture 55% to 75% of the sample. This sample is drawn from a study of T cell repertoires in cytomegalovirus infection (dated by TCRdb to between 2018 and 2020). Regarding the research as a whole: Donor HLA type was relevant to the analysis, as public TCR beta signatures indicated carriage of CMV infection together with the matching HLA type.

Study-wide findings and limitations: In both this cohort and an independent roughly 350-donor cohort, the cumulative frequency of public TCR beta family members distinguished carriers of CMV infection plus the relevant HLA type. The ex vivo response was dominated by HLA-C-restricted CMV-specific TCR beta clonotypes, and the single most frequent clonotype in two of eight donors was supplied by these HLA-C-restricted clonotypes.

There are 15 amino acids in the CDR3, from cysteine to phenylalanine inclusive. This entry keeps only the CDR3 DNA: 45 bases, framed from base 1. V was cut back by 0 bases and J by 7 bases, leaving a gap of 13 bases between them. Reading the germline V gene (reference sequence) gives CDR1 LGHDT and CDR2 YNNKEL. The receptor was derived from a human donor in good health (CMV status not recorded). Some clones in this sample may be carry-over from other donors' samples. The chain is made from TRBV3-1 and TRBJ1-3; the best D guess is TRBD1, with 5 bases matching. The sequencing sample was made of PBMCs, sequenced either directly or after in vitro stimulation (not recorded which). The CDR3 has the sequence CASSQDPGRDNTIYF. The DNA sequence is given as TGTGCCAGCAGCCAAGATCCAGGCAGGGACAACACCATATATTTT. The CDR3 plus the reference TRBV3-1 and TRBJ1-3 genes for the other parts give the full variable domain: DTAVSQTPKYLVTQMGNDKSIKCEQNLGHDTMYWYKQDSKKFLKIMFSYNNKELIINETVPNRFSPKSPDKAHLNLHINSLELGDSAVYFCASSQDPGRDNTIYFGEGSWLTVV.